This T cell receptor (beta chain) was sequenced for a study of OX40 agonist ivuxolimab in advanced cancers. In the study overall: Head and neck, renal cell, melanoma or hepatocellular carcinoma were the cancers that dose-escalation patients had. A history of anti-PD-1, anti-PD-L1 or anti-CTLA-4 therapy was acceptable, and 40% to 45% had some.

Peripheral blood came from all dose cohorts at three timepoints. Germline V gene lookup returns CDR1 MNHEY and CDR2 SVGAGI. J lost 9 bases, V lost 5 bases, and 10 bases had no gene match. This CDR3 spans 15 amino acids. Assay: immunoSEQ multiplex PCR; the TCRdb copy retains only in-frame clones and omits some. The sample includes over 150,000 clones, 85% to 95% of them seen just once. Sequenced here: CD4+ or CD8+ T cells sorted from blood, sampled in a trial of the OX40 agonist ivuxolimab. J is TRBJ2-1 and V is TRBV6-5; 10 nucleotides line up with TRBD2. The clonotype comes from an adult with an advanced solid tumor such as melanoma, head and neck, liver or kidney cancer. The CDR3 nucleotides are TGTGCCAGCAGTCCCGGACTAGCGGCACGGAGTGAGCAGTTCTTC. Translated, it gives CASSPGLAARSEQFF.